Listed below are T cell receptor beta chains from one sample, sequenced in a study of somatic mutations in cytotoxic T cells in rheumatoid arthritis. Clones were sequenced by immunoSEQ multiplex PCR, and TCRdb holds only the in-frame ones, with some missing. This sample yields approximately 2,600 clones, of which 66% are seen a single time; roughly 13% belongs to the top ten. Sequences were obtained from CD8+ T cells sorted from synovial fluid. The receptor set was obtained from a woman under 30 with rheumatoid arthritis. Each CDR3 is given with its conserved first and last residue. D genes are given only for firm matches. Clone size is shown for a subset of rows, as once, few, many or a class of expanded clone.

J gene	clone size	D gene	V gene	CDR3 DNA	CDR3 protein
TRBJ2-5	.	.	TRBV2	TGTGCCAGCAGTGAAGAGGACAGCTACCAAGAGACCCAGTACTTC	CASSEEDSYQETQYF
TRBJ2-1	.	TRBD2	TRBV2	TGTGCCAGCAGTGAACAAGCGGGGTTGACCTACAATGAGCAGTTCTTC	CASSEQAGLTYNEQFF
TRBJ2-7	.	.	TRBV11-2	TGTGCCAGCAGCTTAGGGCCCAGGTACGAGCAGTACTTC	CASSLGPRYEQYF
TRBJ2-1	.	TRBD1	TRBV6-4	TGTGCCAGCAGTGACGCCACAGGGGGCAATGAGCAGTTCTTC	CASSDATGGNEQFF
TRBJ2-7	few	TRBD2	TRBV28	TGTGCCAGCAGTTTATTGAGTGAAGGAGCGGGAGTGGGCGAGCAGTACTTC	CASSLLSEGAGVGEQYF
TRBJ2-7	.	.	TRBV2	TGTGCCAGCAGTGATTCGGCAGGTAGCTCCTACGAGCAGTACTTC	CASSDSAGSSYEQYF
TRBJ2-7	.	.	TRBV28	TGTGCCAGCACCTCCCCCAGGGTAAGATCCTACGAGCAGTACTTC	CASTSPRVRSYEQYF
TRBJ1-1	.	.	TRBV19	TGTGCCAGTAGTATGGGGGGGGCCAGCACTGAAGCTTTCTTT	CASSMGGASTEAFF
TRBJ2-5	.	.	TRBV29-1	TGCAGCGTTGCGGGGCAAGAGACCCAGTACTTC	CSVAGQETQYF
TRBJ2-5	.	.	TRBV11-3	TGTGCCAGCAACTGTGGGGGAAGGGGGATCCAAGAGACCCAGTACTTC	CASNCGGRGIQETQYF
TRBJ2-7	.	.	TRBV11-2	TGTGCCAGCAGCCTCCCAGGGTTCTACGAGCAGTACTTC	CASSLPGFYEQYF
TRBJ2-1	.	.	TRBV9	TGTGCCAGCAGCGTAGACAGTTACAATGAGCAGTTCTTC	CASSVDSYNEQFF
TRBJ1-6	.	TRBD1	TRBV19	TGTGCCAGTAGTTCCGGGACAGGGAGCTACTATAATTCACCCCTCCACTTT	CASSSGTGSYYNSPLHF
TRBJ2-7	.	.	TRBV4-2	TGTGCCAGCAGCTCTCACTGGTCTTCCTACGAGCAGTACTTC	CASSSHWSSYEQYF
TRBJ2-7	few	TRBD2	TRBV27	TGTGCCAGCGCGAGCGGGAGGGTCTACGAGCAGTACTTC	CASASGRVYEQYF
TRBJ1-1	.	.	TRBV19	TGTGCCAGTAAGTATAGCAGCTTGAACACTGAAGCTTTCTTT	CASKYSSLNTEAFF
TRBJ2-7	.	TRBD2	TRBV5-7	TGTGCCAGCAGCTTTAAACTAGCGGCGCAGTACTTC	CASSFKLAAQYF
TRBJ2-7	.	TRBD2	TRBV6-6	TGTGCCACCTCAGGGACTAGCTTCGACGAGCAGTACTTC	CATSGTSFDEQYF
TRBJ1-4	few	TRBD1	TRBV29-1	TGCAGCGTCTCTGAGGGGGCAGCCTTAGAAAAACTGTTTTTT	CSVSEGAALEKLFF
TRBJ1-2	.	.	TRBV15	TGTGCCACCAGCAGAGAAGAAGGGGATGGCTACACCTTC	CATSREEGDGYTF
TRBJ2-1	few	TRBD2	TRBV4-1	TGCGCCAGCAGCCAAGAGGCTAGCGGGTCCTACAATGAGCAGTTCTTC	CASSQEASGSYNEQFF
TRBJ2-2	.	TRBD2	TRBV6-6	TGTGCCAGCAGCTCGGGGGGGGCCGGGGAGCTGTTTTTT	CASSSGGAGELFF
TRBJ2-7	.	.	TRBV4-1	TGCGCCAGCAGCCAGGCCGGGTACCCCTACGAGCAGTACTTC	CASSQAGYPYEQYF
TRBJ1-1	few	TRBD1	TRBV30	TGTGCCTGGAAGACAGGGGGGGACACTGAAGCTTTCTTT	CAWKTGGDTEAFF
TRBJ2-7	.	TRBD1	TRBV7-2	TGTGCCAGCAGTTTTACAGGGGGCTCCTACGAGCAGTACTTC	CASSFTGGSYEQYF
TRBJ2-2	.	.	TRBV7-2	TGTGCCAGCAGCTTCCCAGGGAACACCGGGGAGCTGTTTTTT	CASSFPGNTGELFF
TRBJ1-5	.	.	TRBV10-2	TGCGCCAGCAGTGAAAATCCCGCAACAGAAACCAGTCAGCCCCAGCATTTT	CASSENPATETSQPQHF
TRBJ2-7	.	.	TRBV10-3	TGTGCCATCAGTGCGTTCGAGCAGTACTTC	CAISAFEQYF
TRBJ2-3	.	.	TRBV2	TGTGCCAGCGCGGGGGCCGGGGTTTACACAGATACGCAGTATTTT	CASAGAGVYTDTQYF
TRBJ2-5	.	.	TRBV7-9	TGTGCCAGCTGTCCGACATCCGGGAACGGGGAGACCCAGTACTTC	CASCPTSGNGETQYF
TRBJ2-5	once	TRBD1	TRBV6-1	TGTGCCAGCAGTGAGACAGGGAGTCAAGAGACCCAGTACTTC	CASSETGSQETQYF
TRBJ2-3	.	.	TRBV7-9	TGTGCCAGCAGCTTAGTAGGCGGTGTGAAGGATACGCAGTATTTT	CASSLVGGVKDTQYF
TRBJ1-2	.	.	TRBV5-5	TGTGCCAGCAGCTTGCAATCAGGGCAATGGGGCTACACCTTC	CASSLQSGQWGYTF
TRBJ2-4	.	.	TRBV28	TGTGCCAGCAGTCCGGGGTTCGGAGTGGAGGGGCCGAACATTCAGTACTTC	CASSPGFGVEGPNIQYF
TRBJ1-3	few	TRBD1	TRBV6-1	TGTGCCAGCAGCGCCTTGGGACAGACTGGAAACACCATATATTTT	CASSALGQTGNTIYF
TRBJ2-1	.	TRBD2	TRBV6-1	TGTGCCAGCAGCCCTAGCGGGAGCCGTAATGAGCAGTTCTTC	CASSPSGSRNEQFF
TRBJ2-5	.	TRBD2	TRBV5-4	TGTGCCAGCAGCCTGACTAGCGGACAAGAGACCCAGTACTTC	CASSLTSGQETQYF
TRBJ2-7	large	TRBD2	TRBV19	TGTGCCAGTAGTATAGCGGGAGGGCCGGAAGAGCAGTACTTC	CASSIAGGPEEQYF
TRBJ2-6	.	.	TRBV27	TGTGCCAGCATGGGGGGAAGGGTCTCTGGGGCCAACGTCCTGACTTTC	CASMGGRVSGANVLTF
TRBJ1-1	.	.	TRBV30	TGTGCCTGGATCGTCGGGAGGGAGGTGAACACTGAAGCTTTCTTT	CAWIVGREVNTEAFF
TRBJ1-2	.	TRBD1	TRBV29-1	TGCAGCGTTACCGGGACAGGGCGCCCCGGCTACACCTTC	CSVTGTGRPGYTF
TRBJ2-5	.	.	TRBV14	TGTGCCAGCAGCCAAACAGGGCAGGGAGTTACGGAGACCCAGTACTTC	CASSQTGQGVTETQYF
TRBJ2-7	.	.	TRBV19	TGTGCCAGTAGTGCCGGGAGATACTACGAGCAGTACTTC	CASSAGRYYEQYF
TRBJ1-2	.	.	TRBV25-1	TGTGCCAGCAGTGCAGGGTCCTATGGCTACACCTTC	CASSAGSYGYTF